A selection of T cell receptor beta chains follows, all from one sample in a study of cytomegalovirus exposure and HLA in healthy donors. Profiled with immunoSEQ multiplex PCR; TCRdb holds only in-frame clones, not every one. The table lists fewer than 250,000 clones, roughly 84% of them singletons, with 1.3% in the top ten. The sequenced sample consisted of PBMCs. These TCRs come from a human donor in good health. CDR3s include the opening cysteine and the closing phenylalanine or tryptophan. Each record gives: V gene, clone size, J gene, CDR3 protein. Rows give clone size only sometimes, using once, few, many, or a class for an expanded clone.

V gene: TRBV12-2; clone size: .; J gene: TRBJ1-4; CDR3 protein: CASRLARGRATNEKLFF
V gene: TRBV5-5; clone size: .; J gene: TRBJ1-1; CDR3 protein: CASSLDGRAEAFF
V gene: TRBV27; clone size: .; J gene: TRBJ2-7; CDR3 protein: CASSFRLAGDHEQYF
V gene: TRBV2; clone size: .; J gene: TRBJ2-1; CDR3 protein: CASSPHGLSGTNEQFF
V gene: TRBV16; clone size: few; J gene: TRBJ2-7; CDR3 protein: CASSQYSQYEQYF
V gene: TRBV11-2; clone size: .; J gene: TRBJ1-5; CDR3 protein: CASSWGGTGNQPQHF
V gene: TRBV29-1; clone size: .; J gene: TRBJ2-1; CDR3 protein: CSVGHRGWGQFF
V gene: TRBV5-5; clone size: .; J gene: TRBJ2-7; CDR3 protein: CASKTSYEQYF
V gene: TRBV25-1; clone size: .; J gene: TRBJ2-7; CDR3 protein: CASTNPRLAGVQYYEQYF
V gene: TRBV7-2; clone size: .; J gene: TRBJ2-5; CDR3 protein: CASSLGLAGGFQETQYF
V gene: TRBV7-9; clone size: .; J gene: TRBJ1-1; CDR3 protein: CSSSLNPRGRSTEAFF
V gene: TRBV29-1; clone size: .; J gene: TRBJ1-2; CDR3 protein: CSVERDSLNYGYTF
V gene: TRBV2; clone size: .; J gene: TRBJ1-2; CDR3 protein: CASSEGVSAGYGYTF
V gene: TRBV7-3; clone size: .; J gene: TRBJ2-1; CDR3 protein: CASSLSGQSNEQFF
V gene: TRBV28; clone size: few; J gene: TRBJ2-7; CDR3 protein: CASNAPTSGSGEQYF
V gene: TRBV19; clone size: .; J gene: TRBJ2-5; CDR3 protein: CASSSPGQQETQYF
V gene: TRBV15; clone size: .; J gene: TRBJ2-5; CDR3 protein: CATSRYLTEETQYF
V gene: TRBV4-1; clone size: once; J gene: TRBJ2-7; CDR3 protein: CASSQDIAGGSYEQYF
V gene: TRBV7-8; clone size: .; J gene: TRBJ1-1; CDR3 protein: CASNSAGGHTEAFF
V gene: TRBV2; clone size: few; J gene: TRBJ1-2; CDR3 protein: CASQDSNYGYTF
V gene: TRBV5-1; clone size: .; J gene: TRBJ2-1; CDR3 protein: CASSLDTNEQFF
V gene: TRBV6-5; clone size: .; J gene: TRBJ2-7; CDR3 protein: CASSYGLSGIYEQYF
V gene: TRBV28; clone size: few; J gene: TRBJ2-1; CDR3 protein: CASSRYPRGYNEQFF
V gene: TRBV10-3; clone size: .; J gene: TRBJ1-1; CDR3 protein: CAISETGVNTEAFF
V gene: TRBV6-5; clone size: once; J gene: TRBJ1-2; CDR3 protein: CASSYGAYYGYTF
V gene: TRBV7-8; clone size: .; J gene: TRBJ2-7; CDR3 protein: CASSLTSFPYEQYF
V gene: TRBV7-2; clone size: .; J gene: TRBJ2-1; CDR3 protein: CASSATRNEQFF
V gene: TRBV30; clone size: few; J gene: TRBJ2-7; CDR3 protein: CAWSSSAHEQYF